This T cell receptor (beta chain) is drawn from a study of T cells after yellow fever vaccination. TCRdb independently ran MiXCR on the 5' RACE reads; one entry per CDR3 protein. Of over 300,000 distinct CDR3 sequences in the sample, roughly 3.5% were seen once. This clonotype was observed many times. From germline, CDR1 is SNHLY and CDR2 FYNNEI. Trimming pared 2 bases from V and 1 base from J, leaving 9 bases between. The CDR3 loop spans 15 amino acids. This TCR was sampled from a man between 18 and 29 years old who received the YFV17D yellow fever vaccine. The sample here was PBMCs, taken on the day of the yellow fever booster vaccination. The V and J genes are TRBV2 and TRBJ2-1; the D gene is possibly TRBD1 (5 bases). As DNA, the CDR3 is TGTGCCAGCAGTGAACAGGGCTATTCCTACAATGAGCAGTTCTTC. This sequence encodes CASSEQGYSYNEQFF. The whole variable domain, remainder taken from reference TRBV2 and TRBJ2-1, is EPEVTQTPSHQVTQMGQEVILRCVPISNHLYFYWYRQILGQKVEFLVSFYNNEISEKSEIFDDQFSVERPDGSNFTLKIRSTKLEDSAMYFCASSEQGYSYNEQFFGPGTRLTVL.